Listed here are 8 T cell receptor beta chains from one sample, sequenced in a study of a mutant IDH1 vaccine in newly diagnosed glioma. Their cognate antigens are unknown. Assay: immunoSEQ multiplex PCR; the TCRdb copy retains only in-frame clones and omits some. The sample consists of roughly 28,000 clones, about 90% of them appearing once. Time point meaning: week 5, during vaccination. Doses of 300 ug of mutant IDH1 20-mer peptide were given with topical imiquimod. The starting material was PBMCs, obtained from a glioma patient whose treatment included an IDH1 peptide vaccine. These receptors were obtained from a man between 18 and 29 years old with glioma.

The chain recombines TRBV6-5 with TRBJ1-1, with D perhaps matching TRBD1 (5 bases). Per the germline V gene, CDR1 is MNHEY and CDR2 is SVGAGI. The V end was cut by 2 bases, the J end by 5 bases, with 12 bases between. The CDR3 totals 14 residues. CDR3 nucleotides: TGTGCCAGCAGTTACCGGGGGGGGGAAACTGAAGCTTTCTTT. It specifies CASSYRGGETEAFF.

V gene TRBV29-1 combines with J gene TRBJ2-1; TRBD2 agrees at 11 bases. Trimming removed 7 bases from V and 6 bases from J; junction bases left unmatched: 2. CDR1 and CDR2 (germline): SQVTM, ANQGSEA. This CDR3 is built from 12 residues. This CDR3 reads CSAGTSGNEQFF. The DNA for the CDR3 is TGCAGCGCCGGGACTAGCGGCAATGAGCAGTTCTTC.

The chain joins TRBV4-1 to TRBJ1-3; D not resolved. With 0 bases removed from V and 0 bases from J, the gap between germline ends came to 9 bases. The CDR3 sequence is 16 residues long. In germline, CDR1 is MGHRA, CDR2 YSYEKL. The CDR3 bases are TGCGCCAGCAGCCAAGAGGGGAGCCACTCTGGAAACACCATATATTTT. As protein: CASSQEGSHSGNTIYF.

The V gene is TRBV14, the J gene TRBJ1-2, with D perhaps matching TRBD1 (5 bases). The germline V and J ends were trimmed by 4 bases and 6 bases, with 15 bases remaining between them. The CDR3 loop spans 14 amino acids. Germline V gives CDR1 SGHDN, CDR2 FVKESK. This chain's CDR3 is CASSPRGAGDGYTF. The CDR3 DNA reads as TGTGCCAGCAGCCCCCGAGGGGCGGGGGATGGCTACACCTTC.

The genes are TRBV10-1 and TRBJ2-7; D remains unclear. The germline V gene has CDR1 WNHNN and CDR2 SYGVQD (reference sequence). The V and J ends lost 4 bases and 2 bases respectively, with 12 bases between them. The CDR3 runs 14 residues. Written as DNA, the CDR3 is TGCGCCAGCAGTGCCGACCGTGCAACCTACGAGCAGTACTTC. As protein: CASSADRATYEQYF.

This chain joins TRBV27 and TRBJ2-5; 8 nucleotides match TRBD2. Trimming at V came to 6 bases and at J to 6 bases, leaving 9 bases not matched to a gene. The germline V gene encodes CDR1 MNHEY and CDR2 SMNVEV (reference sequence). CDR3 length: 14 residues. The chain's CDR3 is CASSPGLDGKTQYF. CDR3 nucleotides: TGTGCCAGCAGCCCGGGACTAGATGGAAAGACCCAGTACTTC.

This clone was seen only a few times. The chain joins TRBV7-2 to TRBJ1-3; maybe TRBD1 (5 bases). Germline values: CDR1 SGHTA, CDR2 FQGNSA. Deletions cut 8 bases from V and 2 bases from J, with 10 bases between. The CDR3 covers 13 residues. The CDR3 coding sequence is TGTGCCAGCGGGGGTAGCGCTGGAAACACCATATATTTT. This encodes CASGGSAGNTIYF.

The CDR3, as DNA: TGTGCCAGCAGCCCGAAGGGACACCCGGAGGGGACTGAAGCTTTCTTT. Its protein is CASSPKGHPEGTEAFF. V and J are TRBV7-9 and TRBJ1-1, with D perhaps matching TRBD1 (6 bases). Trimming removed 5 bases at V and 5 bases at J, with 21 bases between. Germline values: CDR1 SEHNR, CDR2 FQNEAQ (reference sequence). This CDR3 region has 16 residues.